The subject of this entry is one T cell receptor (beta chain). The CDR3 sequence is 12 residues long. V was clipped by 7 bases and J by 9 bases, with 13 bases between them. This sample's RNA came from whole unsorted tissue. This sample stems from a study of tumor and adjacent non-tumor tissue in lung cancer. Turning to the study itself: Histology: about a dozen adenocarcinoma, a couple of squamous cell carcinoma, 1 small cell lung cancer. The patients, 10 to 11 men and five or six women, were roughly 30 to 80 with stage I to III disease.

The library came from three nested PCR rounds adapted from ARM-PCR protocols. Via MiXCR, TCRdb re-called the multiplex PCR reads, giving one row per CDR3 protein. Of approximately 150,000 distinct CDR3 sequences in the sample, around 61% were seen once. The receptor was isolated from a man in his sixties with small cell lung cancer. V usage is TRBV12-3 or TRBV12-4 and J usage is TRBJ2-4, with D uncertain. The sequenced sample was lung tumor tissue. The CDR3 bases are TGTGCCAGCACCTTTTCTCAATCCATTCAGTACTTC. Amino acids: CASTFSQSIQYF.